One and the same sample provided the 14 T cell receptor beta chains below, sequenced in a study of PD-1 blockade in classical Hodgkin lymphoma. Assay: immunoSEQ multiplex PCR; the TCRdb copy retains only in-frame clones and omits some. The table shows about 60,000 clones, with about 92% occurring only once. Every patient relapsed after autologous stem cell transplantation, and brentuximab vedotin exposure varied. This sample comprised peripheral blood mononuclear cells (PBMCs), obtained at baseline. The origin of the receptors is a human donor with classical Hodgkin lymphoma.

The chain recombines TRBV6-5 with TRBJ2-7; 9 nucleotides match TRBD2. The germline V gene has CDR1 MNHEY and CDR2 SVGAGI. The trim removed 5 bases at V and 4 bases at J, leaving 6 bases unmatched. This CDR3 is built from 14 residues. As DNA, the CDR3 is TGTGCCAGCAGTGGGCGGGGGGGCAGGTACGAGCAGTACTTC. Its protein is CASSGRGGRYEQYF.

This chain links TRBV5-8 with TRBJ1-6; TRBD1 aligns across 10 bases. Germline V lookup: CDR1 SGHTS, CDR2 YDEGEE. Trimming removed 0 bases from V and 13 bases from J; junction bases left unmatched: 10. The length of the CDR3 is 16 residues. CDR3 in DNA: TGTGCCAGCAGCTTGGAACCGACAGGGGGCGGTGGCCCCCTCCACTTT. Amino acid sequence: CASSLEPTGGGGPLHF.

The V and J genes are TRBV2 and TRBJ1-3; weak D call: TRBD1 (6 bases). Trimming took off 5 bases at V and 5 bases at J, with 10 bases between the two ends. The CDR3 loop spans 13 amino acids. Germline V CDR1 and CDR2: SNHLY, FYNNEI. Written as DNA, the CDR3 is TGTGCCAGCAGTATGGACAGCAGAAACACCATATATTTT. This sequence encodes CASSMDSRNTIYF.

This clone was seen only a few times. The chain combines TRBV30 with TRBJ1-1; TRBD1 is a possible D gene (5 bases). The CDR3 is made up of 13 amino acids. Germline CDR1 and CDR2: GTSNPN and SVGIG (reference sequence). Between the trimmed V and J ends, which lost 8 bases and 6 bases, there was a span of 19 bases. This chain's CDR3 is CAGAFGRRAEAFF. The CDR3 nucleotides read TGTGCCGGGGCTTTTGGAAGGAGGGCTGAAGCTTTCTTT.

V and J are TRBV15 and TRBJ2-2; 8 nucleotides align to TRBD2. Germline CDR1 reads LNHNV; CDR2 reads YYDKDF (reference sequence). The CDR3 is 16 residues long. V trimming: 0 bases; J trimming: 5 bases; junction bases outside the gene matches: 5. This CDR3 is CATSRESGSKTGELFF. CDR3 bases: TGTGCCACCAGCAGAGAAAGCGGGAGTAAAACCGGGGAGCTGTTTTTT.

This rearrangement joins TRBV5-4 to TRBJ1-1; perhaps TRBD1 as D (5 bases). The germline V gene has CDR1 SGHNT and CDR2 YYREEE (reference sequence). Trimming removed 6 bases from V and 2 bases from J, with 20 bases in between. The CDR3 totals 16 residues. CDR3 protein: CASIKGFGTSNTEAFF. The CDR3 DNA reads TGTGCCAGCATCAAAGGGTTTGGGACGAGCAACACTGAAGCTTTCTTT. Combining the CDR3 with reference TRBV5-4 and TRBJ1-1 gives the whole variable domain ETGVTQSPTHLIKTRGQQVTLRCSSQSGHNTVSWYQQALGQGPQFIFQYYREEENGRGNFPPRFSGLQFPNYSSELNVNALELDDSALYLCASIKGFGTSNTEAFFGQGTRLTVV.

The CDR3: CASSYSPVTEAFF. The CDR3 nucleotides are TGTGCCAGCAGTTACTCCCCCGTCACTGAAGCTTTCTTT. The chain uses TRBV6-6 and TRBJ1-1; D is uncertain. Germline CDR1 and CDR2: MNHNY and SVGAGI (reference sequence). Trimming removed 0 bases from V and 4 bases from J, with 6 bases in between. This CDR3 has 13 amino acids.

The sample holds a few counts of this clone. Compared with germline, one end of the junction differs, possibly owing to a read error. The J gene is TRBJ1-2, the V gene TRBV28; 7 bases line up with TRBD1. The CDR3 runs to 10 residues. CDR1 is MDHEN and CDR2 is SYDVKM in the germline V gene. The CDR3 nucleotides read TGTGCCAGCAGCCGCAGGGGGACGGACTTC. This encodes CASSRRGTDF.

This rearrangement joins TRBV2 to TRBJ2-3; D is unresolved. Trimming took off 1 base at V and 0 bases at J, with 8 bases between the two ends. The CDR3 loop spans 15 amino acids. Germline assignment: CDR1 SNHLY and CDR2 FYNNEI. CDR3 sequence reads: CASSEEASSTDTQYF. CDR3 in DNA: TGTGCCAGCAGTGAAGAGGCGTCAAGCACAGATACGCAGTATTTT.

The chain links TRBV29-1 to TRBJ2-2; TRBD1 matches at 7 bases. This CDR3 is 14 amino acids long. V was pared by 4 bases and J by 3 bases, with 5 bases of the junction left unmatched. Looked up from germline, CDR1 is SQVTM and CDR2 is ANQGSEA. CDR3 region: CSVAGQGDTGELFF. The CDR3 bases are TGCAGCGTTGCTGGGCAGGGGGACACCGGGGAGCTGTTTTTT.

This rearrangement joins TRBV2 to TRBJ2-1, with 8 bases that match TRBD1. Germline trimming cut 6 bases from V and 2 bases from J; bases unmatched to any gene: 6. Germline CDR1 reads SNHLY; CDR2 reads FYNNEI. This CDR3 has 15 residues. This CDR3 reads CASRSDRAAYNEQFF. The CDR3 bases are TGTGCCAGCAGGTCGGACAGGGCCGCCTACAATGAGCAGTTCTTC.

The chain combines TRBV5-1 with TRBJ2-6, with D unresolved. Trimming cost V 3 bases and J 1 base, with 11 bases left between them. The CDR3 has 16 amino acids. Germline V gene data show CDR1 as SGHRS and CDR2 as YFSETQ. CDR3 in DNA: TGCGCCAGCAGCTCCCTGGTCTTTTCTGGGGCCAACGTCCTGACTTTC. Its protein is CASSSLVFSGANVLTF.

The CDR3 bases are TGTGCCAGCAGCTTAGTTCGGGTTTCGAGCTCGAACACCGGGGAGCTGTTTTTT. Translated: CASSLVRVSSSNTGELFF. V gene TRBV7-4 combines with J gene TRBJ2-2; no firm D call. Germline V gives CDR1 SGHVT, CDR2 SQSDAQ. CDR3 length: 18 amino acids. V was pared by 1 base and J by 0 bases, with 15 bases between.

V is TRBV5-1 and J is TRBJ1-5, with 7 nucleotides matching TRBD1. Trimming cost V 0 bases and J 9 bases; bases outside gene matches: 6. CDR3 length: 14 amino acids. Germline CDR1 is SGHRS and CDR2 is YFSETQ. CDR3 residues: CASSLGDRVGPQHF. CDR3 nucleotide sequence: TGCGCCAGCAGCTTGGGCGACAGGGTTGGGCCCCAGCATTTT.